A selection of T cell receptor beta chains follows, all from one sample in a study of beta chain features in type 1 diabetes. Data came from immunoSEQ multiplex PCR; TCRdb stores just in-frame clones and leaves some out. In the table there are 110,000 to 150,000 clones, less than 10% of which are singletons. Sequencing used central memory CD4+ T cells from blood. These receptors all stem from a woman between 35 and 50 years old in good health. CDR3s include the opening cysteine and the closing phenylalanine or tryptophan. The D gene is left open where the match is weak. Size values are once, few and many counts, or a class for expanded clones, and some rows have none.

CDR3	DNA	D	J	size	V
CASNSGTTTDTQYF	TGTGCCAGTAACTCGGGAACCACCACAGATACGCAGTATTTT	.	TRBJ2-3	.	TRBV19
CAGSMGGSRETQYF	TGTGCCGGCTCCATGGGAGGGAGCAGGGAGACCCAGTACTTC	TRBD2	TRBJ2-5	few	TRBV6-1
CASSQMRGRNQPQHF	TGCGCCAGCAGCCAAATGCGGGGCCGCAATCAGCCCCAGCATTTT	.	TRBJ1-5	.	TRBV4-3
CASSLGGYNSPLHF	TGCGCCAGCAGCTTGGGCGGATATAATTCACCCCTCCACTTT	.	TRBJ1-6	few	TRBV5-1
CSALRGMNTEAFF	TGCAGCGCTCTGAGAGGGATGAACACTGAAGCTTTCTTT	.	TRBJ1-1	.	TRBV29-1
CASSDWGNSGNTIYF	TGTGCCAGCAGTGACTGGGGCAACTCTGGAAACACCATATATTTT	.	TRBJ1-3	few	TRBV2
CASTDGGRSEKLFF	TGTGCCAGCACCGACGGGGGACGCTCAGAAAAACTGTTTTTT	.	TRBJ1-4	.	TRBV6-5
CASSALAGTGGGLKTQYF	TGTGCCAGCAGTGCCCTGGCCGGGACAGGGGGCGGGTTGAAGACCCAGTACTTC	TRBD1	TRBJ2-5	few	TRBV6-1
CASSGSGSEQYF	TGTGCCAGCAGTGGGAGCGGTAGCGAGCAGTACTTC	.	TRBJ2-7	many	TRBV2
CASSPINRGGTEAFF	TGTGCCAGCAGTCCGATCAACAGGGGTGGCACTGAAGCTTTCTTT	TRBD1	TRBJ1-1	few	TRBV7-2
CASSAGTGPYEQYF	TGTGCCAGCAGCGCGGGTACAGGCCCCTACGAGCAGTACTTC	.	TRBJ2-7	.	TRBV9
CASSPEGQRNYEQYF	TGTGCCAGCTCACCCGAGGGACAGCGAAACTACGAGCAGTACTTC	TRBD1	TRBJ2-7	many	TRBV18
CASHRDSGNTIYF	TGTGCCAGCCACAGAGACTCTGGAAACACCATATATTTT	.	TRBJ1-3	.	TRBV2
CSAEGRDEQFF	TGCAGTGCCGAAGGGCGGGATGAGCAGTTCTTC	.	TRBJ2-1	.	TRBV20-1
CASSTRGAGDTQYF	TGTGCCAGCAGCACCAGGGGCGCGGGAGATACGCAGTATTTT	.	TRBJ2-3	few	TRBV6-8
CASSPGGNEQFF	TGTGCCAGCTCTCCGGGGGGAAATGAGCAGTTCTTC	TRBD2	TRBJ2-1	few	TRBV18
CASKWEINYGYTF	TGTGCCAGCAAGTGGGAGATTAACTATGGCTACACCTTC	.	TRBJ1-2	few	TRBV6-6
CASSRDRAYEQYF	TGTGCCAGCAGCCGGGACAGAGCCTACGAGCAGTACTTC	TRBD1	TRBJ2-7	few	TRBV2
CASSQPYRGRYTEAFF	TGCGCCAGCAGCCAACCCTACAGGGGGCGTTACACTGAAGCTTTCTTT	TRBD1	TRBJ1-1	many	TRBV4-1
CASSKPSTATRTNYGYTF	TGTGCCAGCAGCAAACCAAGCACCGCCACCCGCACTAACTATGGCTACACCTTC	.	TRBJ1-2	.	TRBV21-1
CAIGGGQGPYNEQFF	TGTGCCATCGGTGGAGGGCAGGGGCCATACAATGAGCAGTTCTTC	.	TRBJ2-1	.	TRBV10-3